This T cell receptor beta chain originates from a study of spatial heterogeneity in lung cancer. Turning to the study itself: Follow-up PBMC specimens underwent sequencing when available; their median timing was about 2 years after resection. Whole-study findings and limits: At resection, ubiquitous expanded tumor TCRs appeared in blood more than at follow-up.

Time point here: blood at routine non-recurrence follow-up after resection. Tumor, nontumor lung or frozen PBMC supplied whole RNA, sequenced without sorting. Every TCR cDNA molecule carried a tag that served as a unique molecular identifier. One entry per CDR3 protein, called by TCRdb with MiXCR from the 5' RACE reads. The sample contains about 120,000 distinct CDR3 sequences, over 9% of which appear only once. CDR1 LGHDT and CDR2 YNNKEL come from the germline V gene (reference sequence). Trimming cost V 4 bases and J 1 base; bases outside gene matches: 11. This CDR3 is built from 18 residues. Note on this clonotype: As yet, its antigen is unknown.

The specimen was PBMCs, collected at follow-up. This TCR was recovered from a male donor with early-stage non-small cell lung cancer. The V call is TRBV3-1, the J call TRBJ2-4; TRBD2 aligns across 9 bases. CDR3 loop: CASSLQTGSGGAKNIQYF. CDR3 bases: TGTGCCAGCAGCCTACAAACAGGGAGCGGGGGGGCCAAAAACATTCAGTACTTC.